Below, 10 T cell receptor beta chains from the same sample are listed, as sequenced in a study of immune heterogeneity within non-small cell lung tumors. It was a multiplex PCR that amplified TCR beta CDR3, with 32 V and 13 J primers. A single record per CDR3 protein comes from TCRdb applying MiXCR to the multiplex PCR reads. This sample carries roughly 4,100 distinct CDR3 sequences, around 27% of them seen once, and the ten largest clones take 9% to 15%. Bulk tumor genomic DNA was the template, and each sample received approximately 0.65 ug. Multiple biopsies spaced far apart were taken from each primary tumor during surgery. Curative operations were performed on patients who had untreated, newly diagnosed non-small cell lung cancer. The sample consisted of lung tumor tissue. The receptors stem from a man in his sixties with non-small cell lung cancer.

Here the CDR3 reads CASSLGSTLEQYF. DNA of the CDR3: TGTGCCAGCAGCTTAGGGTCAACGCTCGAGCAGTACTTC. The J gene is TRBJ2-7, the V gene TRBV11-2; no clear D. The CDR3 has 13 residues. V lost 1 base and J lost 6, with 10 bases in between. Looked up from germline, CDR1 is SGHAT and CDR2 is FQNNGV.

This sequence joins TRBV28 and TRBJ1-1; 9 nucleotides align to TRBD1. The V gene end was trimmed by 3 bases and the J gene end by 11 bases; junction bases not matched to a gene: 7. Per the germline V gene, CDR1 is MDHEN and CDR2 is SYDVKM. The CDR3 extends over 13 amino acids. For the CDR3, the DNA is TGTGCCAGCAGTTTCCTTAACAGGGGGCAGGCTTTCTTT. Translation: CASSFLNRGQAFF. Complete variable domain (other parts from reference TRBV28 and TRBJ1-1): DVKVTQSSRYLVKRTGEKVFLECVQDMDHENMFWYRQDPGLGLRLIYFSYDVKMKEKGDIPEGYSVSREKKERFSLILESASTNQTSMYLCASSFLNRGQAFFGQGTRLTVV.

This clonotype is medium-sized. The rearrangement joins TRBV7-2 to TRBJ1-5; D gene unclear. The CDR3 runs to 13 residues. CDR1 and CDR2 from the germline V gene are SGHTA and FQGNSA. Trimming took off 5 bases at V and 7 bases at J, with 12 bases between the two ends. CDR3 protein: CASSPRTGQPQHF. The CDR3 DNA reads TGTGCCAGCAGCCCTCGGACGGGACAGCCCCAGCATTTT.

This clonotype has more than one count but fewer than ten. The rearrangement joins TRBV10-3 to TRBJ2-1, with 11 bases that match TRBD2. The CDR3 spans 14 residues. J lost 4 bases, V lost 6 bases, and 2 bases had no gene match. Germline CDR1 reads ENHRY; CDR2 reads SYGVKD. The CDR3 is CAIRGTSGYNEQFF. CDR3 in DNA: TGTGCCATCAGGGGGACTAGCGGATACAATGAGCAGTTCTTC.

Comments on this clonotype: A much larger clone sits a single nucleotide away, making a read error possible. The chain links TRBV2 to TRBJ2-5; the D call may be TRBD1 or TRBD2 (5 bases each). From germline, CDR1 is SNHLY and CDR2 FYNNEI. V dropped 10 bases and J dropped 9 bases, with 21 bases sitting between them. This CDR3 has 13 amino acids. The CDR3 reads CAMVGVTTRAQYF. The CDR3 DNA follows: TGTGCCATGGTGGGGGTCACTACCAGGGCCCAGTACTTC.

Within the sample, this clonotype is medium-sized (0.01 to 0.1%). This rearrangement joins TRBV20-1 to TRBJ2-7; 9 positions match TRBD1. The CDR3 has 14 amino acids. The germline V gene has CDR1 DFQATT and CDR2 SNEGSKA (reference sequence). V lost 7 bases and J lost 2; bases outside the gene matches: 9. This chain's CDR3 is CSVRPGQGPYEQYF. CDR3 bases: TGCAGTGTTCGTCCGGGACAGGGCCCCTACGAGCAGTACTTC.

This clonotype is classed as medium-sized (0.01 to 0.1%). V usage is TRBV12-3 or TRBV12-4 and J usage is TRBJ1-4; 10 bases match TRBD1. The V and J ends lost 4 bases and 8 bases, in that order; junction bases with no gene match: 7. CDR3 length: 15 residues. In DNA form, the CDR3 reads TGTGCCAGCAGTTCCTCGACAGGGGGCAGCGAAAAACTGTTTTTT. Its translation is CASSSSTGGSEKLFF.

In its sample, this clonotype ranks as medium-sized (0.01 to 0.1%). The V call is TRBV24-1, the J call TRBJ2-3, with 8 bases that match TRBD2. Germline loops: CDR1 KGHDR, CDR2 SFDVKD. CDR3 length equals 15 residues. V gave up 1 base and J gave up 9 bases; unmatched junction bases: 8. CDR3 amino acids: CATSDLSSGSGTQYF. CDR3 bases: TGTGCCACCAGTGATTTATCCAGCGGGAGTGGCACGCAGTATTTT.

This clonotype ranks as medium-sized. The V and J genes are TRBV3-1 and TRBJ2-7; TRBD1 aligns across 8 bases. The CDR3 is 15 residues long. Germline V gene data show CDR1 as LGHDT and CDR2 as YNNKEL (reference sequence). V was clipped by 4 bases and J by 4 bases; unmatched bases: 9. The CDR3 is CASSLRQGSAYEQYF. CDR3 DNA sequence: TGTGCCAGCAGCCTACGACAGGGGAGCGCTTACGAGCAGTACTTC.

This clonotype is labeled as medium-sized (0.01 to 0.1%). The gene calls are TRBV12-3 or TRBV12-4 and TRBJ1-1; D perhaps matches TRBD1 (5 bases). The ends were cut back, 3 bases at V and 2 bases at J, with 10 bases in the middle. The CDR3 has 14 residues. CDR3 sequence (DNA): TGTGCCAGCAGTTTCGGGACGGGCAACACTGAAGCTTTCTTT. Its translation is CASSFGTGNTEAFF.